This T cell receptor (beta chain) came from a study of T cell responses to AZD1222 COVID-19 vaccine. The CDR3 is made up of 13 amino acids. Germline V gene sequence: CDR1 WSHSY, CDR2 SAAADI. V was cut by 7 bases and J by 1 base, with 10 bases left in between. Analyses pooled second doses at about 4 or about 12 weeks. Points on this clone: Antigen: not known.

Findings and caveats of the study: The donor group comprised mostly white British people and more females; the analysis possibly underestimated clonal diversity. Spike-specific TCRs gained breadth and depth after people received two AZD1222 doses.

Profiled with immunoSEQ multiplex PCR; TCRdb holds only in-frame clones, not every one. This sample has fewer than 95,000 clones, with 89% found just once. The chain links TRBV10-2 to TRBJ1-1; perhaps TRBD1 as D (6 bases). Sequenced material: peripheral blood, taken 28 days after the second AZD1222 dose. This clonotype was obtained from an adult who received the AZD1222 COVID-19 vaccine. The CDR3 loop is CASIYRENTEAFF. CDR3 nucleotide sequence: TGCGCCAGCATCTACAGGGAGAACACTGAAGCTTTCTTT.